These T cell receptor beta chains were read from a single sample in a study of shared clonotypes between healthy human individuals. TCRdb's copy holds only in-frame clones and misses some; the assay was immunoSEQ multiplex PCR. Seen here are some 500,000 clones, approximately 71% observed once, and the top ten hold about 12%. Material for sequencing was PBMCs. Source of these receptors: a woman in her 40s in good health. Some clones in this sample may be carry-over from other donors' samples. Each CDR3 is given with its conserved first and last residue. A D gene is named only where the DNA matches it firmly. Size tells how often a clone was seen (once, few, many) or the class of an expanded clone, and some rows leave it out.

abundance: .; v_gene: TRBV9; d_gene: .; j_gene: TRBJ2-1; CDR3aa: CASSVVGAGEQFF; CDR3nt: TGTGCCAGCAGCGTAGTTGGGGCGGGGGAGCAGTTCTTC
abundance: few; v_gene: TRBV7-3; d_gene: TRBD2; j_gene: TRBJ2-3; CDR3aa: CASSASGSRTDTQYF; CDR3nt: TGTGCCAGCAGCGCTAGCGGGAGTAGGACAGATACGCAGTATTTT
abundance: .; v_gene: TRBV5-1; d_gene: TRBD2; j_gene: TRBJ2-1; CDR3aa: CASEPTPGLASHEQFF; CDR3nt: TGCGCCAGCGAACCCACCCCGGGACTAGCAAGCCATGAGCAGTTCTTC
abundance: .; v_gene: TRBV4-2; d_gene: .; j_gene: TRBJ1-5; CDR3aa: CASSQVLGQGQPQHF; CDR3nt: TGTGCCAGCAGCCAAGTTTTGGGGCAGGGGCAGCCCCAGCATTTT
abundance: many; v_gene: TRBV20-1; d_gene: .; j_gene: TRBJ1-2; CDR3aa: CSATTGYGYTF; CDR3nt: TGCAGTGCTACCACGGGGTATGGCTACACCTTC
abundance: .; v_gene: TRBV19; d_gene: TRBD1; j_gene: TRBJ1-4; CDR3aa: CASRKQGALDEKLFF; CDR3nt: TGTGCCAGTAGGAAACAGGGGGCGCTGGATGAAAAACTGTTTTTT
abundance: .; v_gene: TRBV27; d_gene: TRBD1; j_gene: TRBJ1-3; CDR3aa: CASSRQGPRNTIYF; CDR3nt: TGTGCCAGCAGTCGACAGGGGCCCCGAAACACCATATATTTT
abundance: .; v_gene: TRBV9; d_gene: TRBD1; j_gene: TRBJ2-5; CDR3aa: CASSLDREETQYF; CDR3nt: TGTGCCAGCAGCCTCGACAGGGAAGAGACCCAGTACTTC
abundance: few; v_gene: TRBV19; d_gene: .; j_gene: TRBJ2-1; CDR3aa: CASSIGGTVYNEQFF; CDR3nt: TGTGCCAGTAGTATTGGGGGGACAGTCTACAATGAGCAGTTCTTC
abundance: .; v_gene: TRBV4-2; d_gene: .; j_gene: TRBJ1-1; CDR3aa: CASSQARGHTEAFF; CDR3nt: TGTGCCAGCAGCCAGGCCAGGGGACACACTGAAGCTTTCTTT
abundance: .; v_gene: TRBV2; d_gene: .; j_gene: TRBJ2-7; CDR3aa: CASLSPTGGSYEQYF; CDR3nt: TGTGCCAGCCTCTCCCCGACAGGAGGCTCCTACGAGCAGTACTTC
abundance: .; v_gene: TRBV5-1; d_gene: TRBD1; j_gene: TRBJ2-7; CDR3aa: CASSWTGRDEQYF; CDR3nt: TGCGCCAGCAGCTGGACAGGGCGAGACGAGCAGTACTTC
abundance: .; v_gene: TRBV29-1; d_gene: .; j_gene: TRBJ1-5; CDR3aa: CSVKEDGDQPQHF; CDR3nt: TGCAGCGTTAAGGAGGACGGCGATCAGCCCCAGCATTTT